The clone carrying this T cell receptor (beta chain) appeared a few times. The antigen remains unidentified. A universal primer site and UMIs were added as TCR cDNA was made by 5'RACE template switching. MiXCR was run by TCRdb on the 5' RACE reads, yielding one entry per CDR3 protein. Of some 250,000 distinct CDR3 sequences in the sample, 6.9% were seen once. This sample is drawn from a study of T cells after yellow fever vaccination. Study conclusions and caveats: When the response was secondary, it was weaker but reached its peak faster, day 5 versus 15. Contamination of FACS-sorted repertoires by abundant clonotypes from the bulk population could occur. Clones from primary vaccination mostly reappeared after the booster (96% CD4, approximately 91% CD8).

Germline V gene lookup returns CDR1 SGHTA and CDR2 FQGNSA. The CDR3 has 15 residues. Trimming cost V 5 bases and J 5 bases; bases outside gene matches: 8. J is TRBJ2-3 and V is TRBV7-2, with TRBD2 matching 9 bases. This receptor was obtained from a young man who received the YFV17D yellow fever vaccine. Sequences were derived from CD4+ T cells sorted from PBMCs, sampled 15 days after the yellow fever booster vaccination. CDR3 sequence reads: CASSTQAGGGDTQYF. The CDR3 DNA reads TGTGCCAGCAGCACCCAAGCGGGAGGAGGAGATACGCAGTATTTT.